A single sample gave rise to the 18 T cell receptor beta chains below, sequenced in a study of T cell responses to AZD1222 COVID-19 vaccine. TCRdb's table, derived via immunoSEQ multiplex PCR, lists solely in-frame clones and lacks some. This table has some 96,000 clones, roughly 88% appearing once. The specimen comprised peripheral blood, sampled on day 0 of AZD1222 vaccination. The receptors stem from an adult in good health.

The chain combines TRBV6-2 or TRBV6-3 with TRBJ1-6, with D perhaps matching TRBD1 (6 bases). This CDR3 has 14 residues. Trimming shortened V by 3 bases and J by 10 bases, and 13 bases separated the two germline ends. CDR1 and CDR2 (germline): MNHEY, SVGEGT. The CDR3 DNA follows: TGTGCCAGCAGTTATACAGGGATTCGCTCACCCCTCCACTTT. Amino acid sequence: CASSYTGIRSPLHF.

The V gene is TRBV30, the J gene TRBJ1-5, with a possible D match to TRBD1 (5 bases). The CDR3 loop spans 16 amino acids. V was shortened by 3 bases and J by 0 bases, with 15 bases between the two germline ends. CDR1 and CDR2 (germline): GTSNPN, SVGIG (reference sequence). CDR3 bases: TGTGCCTGGAGGAGGGGCGGGAGAAATAGCAATCAGCCCCAGCATTTT. Its protein is CAWRRGGRNSNQPQHF.

The chain joins TRBV6-2 or TRBV6-3 to TRBJ1-1; a weak D match, TRBD1 (5 bases). The CDR3 is 16 amino acids. V lost 6 bases to trimming and J lost 5 bases, with 22 bases between them. The germline V gene encodes CDR1 MNHEY and CDR2 SVGEGT. The CDR3 nucleotides are TGTGCCAGCAGCCCTACCCGACAGACCCAGGGAACTGAAGCTTTCTTT. Translating it yields CASSPTRQTQGTEAFF.

This chain links TRBV7-9 with TRBJ1-2; the match to TRBD1 covers 7 bases. From germline, CDR1 is SEHNR and CDR2 FQNEAQ (reference sequence). This CDR3 spans 15 amino acids. With V trimmed by 3 bases and J by 8 bases, 12 bases remained unmatched. The CDR3 loop is CASSLPATGNRGYTF. The CDR3 nucleotides read TGTGCCAGCAGCTTGCCGGCGACAGGGAATAGGGGCTACACCTTC.

This clone was seen just once. CDR3 region: CASSRDSYNEQFF. DNA of the CDR3: TGTGCCAGCAGCCGGGACTCCTACAATGAGCAGTTCTTC. V gene TRBV7-9 combines with J gene TRBJ2-1; D may be TRBD2 (5 bases). Per germline, CDR1 SEHNR and CDR2 FQNEAQ (reference sequence). The CDR3 spans 13 residues. The germline V and J ends were trimmed by 5 bases and 0 bases, with 5 bases remaining between them.

This clone came up once. The chain uses TRBV6-5 and TRBJ2-3; D might be TRBD1 (5 bases). CDR1 is MNHEY, CDR2 SVGAGI, per germline. The germline V and J ends were trimmed by 7 bases and 4 bases, with 15 bases remaining between them. This CDR3 is built from 14 residues. CDR3 protein: CASKGLGFADTQYF. CDR3 in DNA: TGTGCCAGCAAGGGGTTAGGCTTTGCAGATACGCAGTATTTT.

The rearrangement uses TRBV19 and TRBJ1-5, with TRBD1 matching over 7 bases. V dropped 7 bases and J dropped 5; count of bases not matched to a gene: 8. The CDR3 totals 14 residues. Germline V gives CDR1 LNHDA, CDR2 SQIVND (reference sequence). CDR3 sequence reads: CASIKTGPDQPQHF. CDR3 sequence (DNA): TGTGCCAGTATCAAGACAGGGCCGGATCAGCCCCAGCATTTT.

V is TRBV27 and J is TRBJ2-7; D is ambiguous. Trimming removed 0 bases at V and 3 bases at J, with 9 bases between. Germline V gene sequence: CDR1 MNHEY, CDR2 SMNVEV (reference sequence). This CDR3 has 14 amino acids. CDR3 protein: CASSLSLGYYEQYF. The CDR3 bases are TGTGCCAGCAGTTTATCGTTAGGGTACTACGAGCAGTACTTC.

This rearrangement joins TRBV30 to TRBJ1-1; TRBD1 might be the D (5 bases). The CDR3 covers 13 residues. V was shortened by 5 bases and J by 0 bases, with 10 bases between the two germline ends. Germline V gene lookup returns CDR1 GTSNPN and CDR2 SVGIG (reference sequence). The CDR3 DNA reads as TGTGCCTGGGAGCAGGGCTTGAACACTGAAGCTTTCTTT. Amino acid sequence: CAWEQGLNTEAFF.

This chain uses TRBV2 with TRBJ1-6, with TRBD1 matching 8 bases. The CDR3 length is 15 residues. The germline V gene has CDR1 SNHLY and CDR2 FYNNEI. Trimming at V came to 6 bases and at J to 5 bases, leaving 6 bases not matched to a gene. The CDR3 DNA is TGTGCCAGCAGCGGACAGGGAAGAAATAATTCACCCCTCCACTTT. This gives the protein CASSGQGRNNSPLHF.

This chain uses TRBV3-1 (or the pseudogene TRBV3-2) with TRBJ1-1; D unclear. The CDR3 has 13 residues. Per germline, CDR1 LGHDT and CDR2 YNNKEL (reference sequence). With 5 bases removed from V and 1 base from J, the gap between germline ends came to 8 bases. CDR3 in DNA: TGTGCCAGCAGCTCCAGACAGAACACTGAAGCTTTCTTT. Translating gives CASSSRQNTEAFF.

This clone was counted a few times. This rearrangement joins TRBV24-1 to TRBJ2-1; the match to TRBD1 covers 7 bases. Per germline, CDR1 KGHDR and CDR2 SFDVKD. V lost 2 bases to trimming and J lost 5 bases; unmatched junction nucleotides: 5. There are 15 residues in the CDR3. The CDR3, as DNA: TGTGCCACCAGTGATTCCGGGACAGTAAACAATGAGCAGTTCTTC. The encoded protein is CATSDSGTVNNEQFF.

With regard to this clone: The sample carries other DNA sequences with the same CDR3. The chain combines TRBV5-1 with TRBJ1-3, with TRBD1 matching 8 bases. Germline V gene sequence: CDR1 SGHRS, CDR2 YFSETQ. V shed 0 bases and J 2 bases; nucleotides not matched to a gene: 1. CDR3 length: 15 amino acids. The CDR3 DNA follows: TGCGCCAGCAGCTTGGCAGGGGGCACTGGAAACACCATATATTTT. Encoded protein: CASSLAGGTGNTIYF.

This clone showed up just once. The chain is built from TRBV6-5 and TRBJ2-1, with D possibly being TRBD1 or TRBD2 (6 bases each). The CDR3 covers 15 residues. Germline V gives CDR1 MNHEY, CDR2 SVGAGI. V was shortened by 4 bases and J by 6 bases, with 16 bases between the two germline ends. This CDR3 reads CASSSAKGEVNEQFF. The CDR3 DNA follows: TGTGCCAGCAGTTCAGCCAAGGGGGAGGTCAATGAGCAGTTCTTC.

The chain recombines TRBV2 with TRBJ1-1, with TRBD1 matching 8 bases. Germline values: CDR1 SNHLY, CDR2 FYNNEI. Trimming at V came to 6 bases and at J to 1 base, leaving 4 bases not matched to a gene. The CDR3 is 14 amino acids. The CDR3 reads CASSDRGGNTEAFF. The CDR3 DNA sequence: TGTGCCAGCAGCGACAGGGGTGGGAACACTGAAGCTTTCTTT.

The rearrangement links TRBV6-2 or TRBV6-3 to TRBJ2-5, with 14 positions matching TRBD2. The length of the CDR3 is 15 residues. CDR1 is MNHEY and CDR2 is SVGEGT in the germline V gene. V dropped 5 bases and J dropped 5; count of bases not matched to a gene: 4. The CDR3 loop reads CASSKRTSGGETQYF. As DNA, the CDR3 is TGTGCCAGCAGTAAAAGGACTAGCGGGGGGGAGACCCAGTACTTC.

The DNA of the CDR3 is TGTGCCAGCAGTTACAGGACAGGGTATTCACCCCTCCACTTT. It is translated as CASSYRTGYSPLHF. The rearrangement links TRBV6-2 or TRBV6-3 to TRBJ1-6; 8 positions agree with TRBD1. CDR1 is MNHEY, CDR2 SVGEGT, per germline. The CDR3 contains 14 residues. V trimming: 2 bases; J trimming: 8 bases; junction bases outside the gene matches: 2.

In DNA form, the CDR3 reads TGTGCCAGCAGCTTAGTGATGGGGGGCAGCACAGATACGCAGTATTTT. Encoded protein: CASSLVMGGSTDTQYF. The chain joins TRBV7-9 to TRBJ2-3, with D perhaps being TRBD1 or TRBD2 (6 bases each). V was pared by 1 base and J by 0 bases, with 11 bases between. The length of the CDR3 is 16 residues. Germline values: CDR1 SEHNR, CDR2 FQNEAQ (reference sequence).